These 20 T cell receptor beta chains were sequenced from one sample in a study of OX40 agonist ivuxolimab in advanced cancers. Sequenced by immunoSEQ multiplex PCR; TCRdb stores in-frame clones only, minus some. The sample includes about 79,000 clones, 80% to 95% of them seen just once. This specimen consisted of CD4+ or CD8+ T cells sorted from blood, obtained in a trial of the OX40 agonist ivuxolimab. The receptors shown here come from an adult with an advanced solid tumor such as melanoma, head and neck, liver or kidney cancer.

As for this clone: It is unclear where the CDR3 begins or ends on the DNA, so no DNA is shown, and the CDR3 is as TCRdb lists it. The chain carries TRBV27 and TRBJ2-1; the D segment call TRBD2 is taken from the table without a DNA check. CDR1 MNHEY and CDR2 SMNVEV come from the germline V gene (reference sequence). The CDR3 has 17 amino acids, counting both end residues. The CDR3 spells CASSSSTSGVSYNEQFF.

CDR3: CASSPSRGGSYNEQFF. In nucleotides, the CDR3 is TGTGCCAGCAGCCCATCTAGGGGGGGTTCCTACAATGAGCAGTTCTTC. This chain connects TRBV4-2 to TRBJ2-1; D is perhaps TRBD2 (7 bases). Trimming removed 4 bases at V and 1 base at J, with 14 bases between. Germline CDR1 and CDR2: LGHNA and YNFKEQ. The CDR3 is made up of 16 amino acids.

This rearrangement joins TRBV13 to TRBJ2-3, with D unclear. Germline V lookup: CDR1 PRHDT, CDR2 FYEKMQ (reference sequence). V was shortened by 5 bases and J by 8 bases, with 14 bases between the two germline ends. CDR3 length equals 13 residues. The CDR3 coding sequence is TGTGCCAGCAGCCCGAGTGTAGCAGGTACGCAGTATTTT. Amino acid sequence: CASSPSVAGTQYF.

This clone has a single count. The chain carries TRBV6-1 and TRBJ1-1; D is ambiguous. The CDR3 is made up of 10 amino acids. The germline V and J ends were trimmed by 1 base and 8 bases, with 2 bases remaining between them. Per the germline V gene, CDR1 is MNHNS and CDR2 is SASEGT. The CDR3: CASSEVEAFF. CDR3 bases: TGTGCCAGCAGTGAAGTCGAAGCTTTCTTT.

The chain is built from TRBV4-1 and TRBJ1-6; 8 positions match TRBD1. Looked up from germline, CDR1 is MGHRA and CDR2 is YSYEKL. V lost 0 bases, J lost 4 bases, and 8 bases stayed unmatched. The CDR3 consists of 18 residues. Here the CDR3 DNA reads TGCGCCAGCAGCCAAGATCACGACAGGGGTGGGTATAATTCACCCCTCCACTTT. Protein product: CASSQDHDRGGYNSPLHF.

The V call is TRBV19, the J call TRBJ1-5, with 10 bases lining up with TRBD1. The CDR3 is 15 amino acids. CDR1 is LNHDA and CDR2 is SQIVND in the germline V gene (reference sequence). After removal of 5 bases from V and 5 bases from J, the junction contained 6 bases not matched to a gene. This CDR3 reads CASSPLDRGDQPQHF. The CDR3 DNA is TGTGCCAGTAGTCCCCTGGACAGGGGGGATCAGCCCCAGCATTTT.

The rearrangement links TRBV6-5 to TRBJ1-3; D gene ambiguous. V lost 0 bases and J 2 bases, leaving 8 bases between the germline ends. CDR3 length: 15 amino acids. Germline-derived CDR1 and CDR2 are MNHEY and SVGAGI. In DNA form, the CDR3 reads TGTGCCAGCAGTTACTCCGGTATTGCTGGAAACACCATATATTTT. It specifies CASSYSGIAGNTIYF.

This rearrangement joins TRBV5-1 to TRBJ1-1, with 7 bases aligning to TRBD1. V dropped 2 bases and J dropped 1; count of bases not matched to a gene: 5. Per germline, CDR1 SGHRS and CDR2 YFSETQ. The CDR3 length is 15 residues. The CDR3 region is CASSLIQGQNTEAFF. The CDR3 DNA is TGCGCCAGCAGCTTAATACAGGGGCAGAACACTGAAGCTTTCTTT.

This clone came up once. DNA for the CDR3: TGTGCCAGCAGTAGAGGAAAGGCACACGCCGGGGAGCTGTTTTTT. Translating it yields CASSRGKAHAGELFF. The rearrangement uses TRBV6-5 and TRBJ2-2, with D uncertain. Germline CDR1 and CDR2: MNHEY and SVGAGI. The CDR3 spans 15 residues. Trimming left V 5 bases short and J 6 bases short, with 16 bases between.

The gene calls are TRBV19 and TRBJ2-5; D gene unclear. Between the trimmed V and J ends, which lost 1 base and 1 base, there was a span of 7 bases. Germline assignment: CDR1 LNHDA and CDR2 SQIVND (reference sequence). The CDR3 is 14 residues long. The CDR3 spells CASSIGNSQETQYF. CDR3 DNA sequence: TGTGCCAGTAGTATAGGGAACAGCCAAGAGACCCAGTACTTC.

The chain links TRBV5-5 to TRBJ1-1, with D possibly TRBD1 on 5 matching bases. Trimming stripped 4 bases from V and 0 bases from J, with 13 bases between. This CDR3 spans 15 amino acids. CDR1 is SGHKS and CDR2 is YYEKEE in the germline V gene (reference sequence). In DNA form, the CDR3 reads TGTGCCAGCAGCGTAGGACACGTCATGAACACTGAAGCTTTCTTT. Its translation: CASSVGHVMNTEAFF.

The V and J genes are TRBV6-1 and TRBJ1-1; D gene ambiguous. V was cut by 5 bases and J by 0 bases, with 10 bases left in between. This CDR3 contains 14 residues. CDR1 is MNHNS and CDR2 is SASEGT in the germline V gene. As DNA, the CDR3 is TGTGCCAGCAGTCTAAGCAGAATGAACACTGAAGCTTTCTTT. It encodes CASSLSRMNTEAFF.

The rearrangement joins TRBV2 to TRBJ2-6; 7 positions agree with TRBD1. Trimming cost V 6 bases and J 4 bases; bases outside gene matches: 3. This CDR3 has 14 residues. The V gene's germline CDR1 is SNHLY and CDR2 FYNNEI. The CDR3 spells CASRGDSGANVLTF. The CDR3 coding sequence is TGTGCCAGCAGAGGGGACAGCGGGGCCAACGTCCTGACTTTC.

As concerns this clone: Distinct nucleotide sequences in the sample also encode this CDR3. The V and J genes are TRBV2 and TRBJ1-5; D is unresolved. The CDR3 covers 16 residues. With 2 bases removed from V and 1 base from J, the gap between germline ends came to 12 bases. Per germline, CDR1 SNHLY and CDR2 FYNNEI. CDR3 protein: CASSELGSGSNQPQHF. The CDR3 nucleotides are TGTGCCAGCAGTGAACTTGGAAGCGGAAGCAATCAGCCCCAGCATTTT.

The chain uses TRBV6-5 and TRBJ1-3; D unclear. V lost 0 bases to trimming and J lost 3 bases, with 12 bases between them. Germline CDR1 and CDR2: MNHEY and SVGAGI. This CDR3 has 16 residues. CDR3 region: CASSYSVRGIGNTIYF. In nucleotides, the CDR3 is TGTGCCAGCAGTTACTCGGTCAGAGGAATTGGAAACACCATATATTTT.

The J gene is TRBJ1-2, the V gene TRBV5-1; a possible D gene is TRBD1 (5 bases). CDR1 is SGHRS and CDR2 is YFSETQ in the germline V gene. The CDR3 is 14 residues long. Trimming removed 6 bases from V and 7 bases from J, with 19 bases in between. As DNA, the CDR3 is TGCGCCAGCACCCTGCTTTTGGGGGACGGTGGCTACACCTTC. It translates to CASTLLLGDGGYTF.

The CDR3 protein is CASSGSMGNTEAFF. The CDR3 DNA is TGTGCCAGCAGTGGATCGATGGGGAACACTGAAGCTTTCTTT. This chain connects TRBV2 to TRBJ1-1; no clear D. The CDR3 is 14 residues long. Germline lookup yields CDR1 SNHLY and CDR2 FYNNEI. The germline V and J ends were trimmed by 4 bases and 1 base, with 10 bases remaining between them. The variable domain in full, with the rest retrieved from reference TRBV2 and TRBJ1-1, is EPEVTQTPSHQVTQMGQEVILRCVPISNHLYFYWYRQILGQKVEFLVSFYNNEISEKSEIFDDQFSVERPDGSNFTLKIRSTKLEDSAMYFCASSGSMGNTEAFFGQGTRLTVV.

The J gene is TRBJ2-7, the V gene TRBV29-1; maybe TRBD2 (6 bases). Germline V gives CDR1 SQVTM, CDR2 ANQGSEA. The CDR3 extends over 13 amino acids. The V end lost 4 bases, the J end lost 2 bases, and 12 bases lay between the germline ends. This CDR3 is CSVVRGTAYEQYF. The DNA for the CDR3 is TGCAGCGTTGTACGGGGGACCGCCTACGAGCAGTACTTC.

Remarks on this clone: In the same sample, other DNA sequences code for this CDR3. This chain uses TRBV5-1 with TRBJ1-2; 12 bases are shared with TRBD1. V was clipped by 5 bases and J by 3 bases; unmatched bases: 11. The CDR3 covers 17 residues. Germline assignment: CDR1 SGHRS and CDR2 YFSETQ. CDR3 residues: CASRTGTGGTRDYGYTF. CDR3 nucleotide sequence: TGCGCCAGCAGAACCGGGACAGGGGGCACTAGGGACTATGGCTACACCTTC.

The V call is TRBV5-1, the J call TRBJ2-3; D not resolved. CDR1 and CDR2 (germline): SGHRS, YFSETQ. The ends were cut back, 3 bases at V and 5 bases at J, with 10 bases in the middle. The CDR3 contains 13 residues. CDR3 in amino acids: CASSSASLDTQYF. The CDR3, as DNA: TGCGCCAGCAGCTCAGCCAGCTTAGATACGCAGTATTTT.